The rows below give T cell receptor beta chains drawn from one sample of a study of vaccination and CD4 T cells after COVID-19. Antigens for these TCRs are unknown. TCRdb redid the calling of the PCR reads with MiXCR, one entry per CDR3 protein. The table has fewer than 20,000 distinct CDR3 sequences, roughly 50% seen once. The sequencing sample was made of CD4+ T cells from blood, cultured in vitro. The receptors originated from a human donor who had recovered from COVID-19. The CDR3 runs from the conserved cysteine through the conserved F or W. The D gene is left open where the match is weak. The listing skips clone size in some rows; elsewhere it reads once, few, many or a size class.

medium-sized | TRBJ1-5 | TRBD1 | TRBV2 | CASSDRTGPNQPQHF | TGTGCCAGCAGTGACCGGACAGGCCCCAATCAGCCCCAGCATTTT
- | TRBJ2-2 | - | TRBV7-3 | CASSLDRNTGELFF | TGTGCCAGCAGCTTGGACAGAAACACCGGGGAGCTGTTTTTT
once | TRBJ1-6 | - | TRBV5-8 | CASSPKTNPTPLHF | TGTGCCAGCAGCCCTAAGACCAACCCAACACCCCTCCACTTT
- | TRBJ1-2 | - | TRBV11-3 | CASNLDFGGRGYGYTF | TGTGCCAGCAACTTAGATTTTGGGGGGCGCGGTTATGGCTACACCTTC
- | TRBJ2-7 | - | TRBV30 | CAWSLQGVYEQYF | TGTGCCTGGAGTTTACAGGGTGTGTACGAGCAGTACTTC
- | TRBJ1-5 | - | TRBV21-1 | CASSKVSPACNQPQHF | TGTGCCAGCAGCAAGGTCAGCCCCGCTTGCAATCAGCCCCAGCATTTT
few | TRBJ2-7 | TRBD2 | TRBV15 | CATSRDKLAGAYEQYF | TGTGCCACCAGCAGAGATAAGCTAGCGGGAGCCTACGAGCAGTACTTC
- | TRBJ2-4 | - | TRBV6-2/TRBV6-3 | CASRTLRIQYF | TGTGCCAGCAGGACCTTGCGGATTCAGTACTTC
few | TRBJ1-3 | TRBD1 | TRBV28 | CASSSWTGLGNTIYF | TGTGCCAGCAGTTCATGGACAGGGCTTGGAAACACCATATATTTT
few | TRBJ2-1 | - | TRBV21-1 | CASSPRWSSYNEQFF | TGTGCCAGCAGCCCGAGGTGGAGCTCCTACAATGAGCAGTTCTTC
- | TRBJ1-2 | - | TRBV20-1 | CSAQGGNGYTF | TGCAGTGCGCAGGGAGGGAATGGCTACACCTTC
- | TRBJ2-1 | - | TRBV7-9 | CASSFNEQFF | TGTGCCAGCAGCTTTAATGAGCAGTTCTTC
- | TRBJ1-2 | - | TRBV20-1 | CSASSFASYGYTF | TGCAGTGCCTCCTCATTCGCCTCTTATGGCTACACCTTC
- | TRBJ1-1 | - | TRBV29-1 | CSVEEGVPTEAFF | TGCAGCGTTGAAGAGGGGGTCCCCACTGAAGCTTTCTTT
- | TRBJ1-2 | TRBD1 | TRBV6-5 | CASSSASGTGGGGYTF | TGTGCCAGCAGTTCCGCTTCCGGGACAGGGGGAGGAGGCTACACCTTC
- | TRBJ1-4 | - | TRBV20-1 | CSARDRRADEKLFF | TGCAGTGCTAGAGATCGACGGGCCGATGAAAAACTGTTTTTT
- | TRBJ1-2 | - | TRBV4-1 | CASRPVGQLNGYTF | TGCGCCAGCCGCCCGGTTGGACAATTAAATGGCTACACCTTC
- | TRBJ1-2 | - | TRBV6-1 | CAGLLELGSNYGYTF | TGTGCCGGACTCCTAGAGTTAGGATCTAACTATGGCTACACCTTC
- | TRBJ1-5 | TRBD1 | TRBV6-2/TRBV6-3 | CASSYAVDRADQPQHF | TGTGCCAGCAGTTACGCTGTGGACAGGGCGGATCAGCCCCAGCATTTT
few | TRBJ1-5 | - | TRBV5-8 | CASSSGQSSNQPQHF | TGTGCCAGCAGCTCCGGACAGAGTAGCAATCAGCCCCAGCATTTT
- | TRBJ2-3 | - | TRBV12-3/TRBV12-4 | CASRRPTDTQYF | TGTGCCAGCAGAAGGCCCACAGATACGCAGTATTTT
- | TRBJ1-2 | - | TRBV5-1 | CASSLNDLTEGYTF | TGCGCCAGCAGCTTAAATGACCTCACCGAAGGCTACACCTTC
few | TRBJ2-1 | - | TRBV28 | CASSSLGQGLYNEQFF | TGTGCCAGCAGTTCCCTGGGGCAGGGACTTTACAATGAGCAGTTCTTC
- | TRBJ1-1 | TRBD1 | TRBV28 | CASSRDSFSRVTEAFF | TGTGCCAGCAGCCGGGACAGCTTCAGTCGGGTCACTGAAGCTTTCTTT
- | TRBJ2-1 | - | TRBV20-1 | CSAPPGRASSYNEQFF | TGCAGTGCCCCGCCAGGCAGGGCCAGCTCCTACAATGAGCAGTTCTTC
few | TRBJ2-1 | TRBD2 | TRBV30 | CASTGLAGWNEQFF | TGTGCCAGTACGGGACTAGCGGGATGGAATGAGCAGTTCTTC
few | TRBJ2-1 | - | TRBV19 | CASSILSRDFEQFF | TGTGCCAGTAGTATATTAAGCCGGGACTTCGAGCAGTTCTTC
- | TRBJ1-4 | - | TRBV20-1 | CSARTGTNSEKLFF | TGCAGTGCCCGTACCGGGACAAATAGTGAAAAACTGTTTTTT
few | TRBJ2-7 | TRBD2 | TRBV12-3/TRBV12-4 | CASSFRELADEQYF | TGTGCCAGCAGTTTTAGGGAACTAGCGGACGAGCAGTACTTC
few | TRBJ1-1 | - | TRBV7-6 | CASSSGRNTEAFF | TGTGCCAGCAGCTCCGGCAGGAACACTGAAGCTTTCTTT
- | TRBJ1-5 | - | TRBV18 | CASSTLGDQPQHF | TGTGCCAGCTCAACGTTGGGTGATCAGCCCCAGCATTTT
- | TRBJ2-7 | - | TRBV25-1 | CASSEYKIGVWEQYF | TGTGCCAGCAGTGAATATAAAATAGGGGTATGGGAGCAGTACTTC
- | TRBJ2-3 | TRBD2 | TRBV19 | CASRKRDSTDTQYF | TGTGCCAGTCGAAAGCGGGACAGCACAGATACGCAGTATTTT
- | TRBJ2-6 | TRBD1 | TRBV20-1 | CSARTGDSGANVLTF | TGCAGTGCCAGAACAGGGGACTCTGGGGCCAACGTCCTGACTTTC
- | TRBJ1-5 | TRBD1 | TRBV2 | CASRPGTEYGSQHF | TGTGCCAGCAGGCCCGGGACAGAGTATGGGTCCCAGCATTTT
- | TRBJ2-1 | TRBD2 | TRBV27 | CASSRTSGIYNEQFF | TGTGCCAGCAGCCGGACTAGCGGGATCTACAATGAGCAGTTCTTC
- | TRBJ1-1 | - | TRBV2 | CASSVRGNTEAFF | TGTGCCAGCAGTGTCAGGGGAAACACTGAAGCTTTCTTT
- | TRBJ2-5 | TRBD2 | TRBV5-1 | CASSRWGGQETQYF | TGCGCCAGCAGCCGCTGGGGGGGGCAAGAGACCCAGTACTTC
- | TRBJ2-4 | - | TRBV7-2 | CASSFGGPLGNIQYF | TGTGCCAGCAGCTTCGGCGGTCCGTTGGGGAACATTCAGTACTTC
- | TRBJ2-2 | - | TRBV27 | CASTLMGGSTGELFF | TGTGCCAGCACCCTCATGGGGGGTAGTACCGGGGAGCTGTTTTTT
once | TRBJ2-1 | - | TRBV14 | CASSPYSLNEQFF | TGTGCCAGCAGCCCCTACTCTCTCAATGAGCAGTTCTTC
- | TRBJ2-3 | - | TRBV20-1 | CSAREYALGDTQYF | TGCAGTGCTAGGGAATACGCCCTAGGGGATACGCAGTATTTT
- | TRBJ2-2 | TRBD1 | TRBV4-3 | CASSQALDRAGGELFF | TGCGCCAGCAGCCAAGCCCTTGACAGGGCGGGCGGGGAGCTGTTTTTT
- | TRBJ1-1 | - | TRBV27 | CASSFEGGGGAGTEAFF | TGTGCCAGCAGTTTTGAAGGGGGGGGGGGCGCTGGCACTGAAGCTTTCTTT
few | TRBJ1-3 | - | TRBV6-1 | CASNPLQTSGNTIYF | TGTGCCAGCAACCCCCTTCAGACCTCTGGAAACACCATATATTTT
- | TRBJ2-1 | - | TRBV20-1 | CSVIRGQYNEQFF | TGCAGTGTAATCCGCGGGCAATACAATGAGCAGTTCTTC
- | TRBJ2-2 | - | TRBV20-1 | CSGLAHTGELFF | TGCAGTGGGCTAGCACACACCGGGGAGCTGTTTTTT
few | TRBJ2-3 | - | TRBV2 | CASSDTDTQYF | TGTGCCAGCAGTGATACAGATACGCAGTATTTT
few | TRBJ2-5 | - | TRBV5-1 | CASSLRDGEEETQYF | TGCGCCAGCAGCCTCAGGGACGGCGAAGAAGAGACCCAGTACTTC
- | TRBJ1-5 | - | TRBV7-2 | CASTNRESGPQPQHF | TGTGCCAGCACCAACAGGGAGTCCGGGCCTCAGCCCCAGCATTTT
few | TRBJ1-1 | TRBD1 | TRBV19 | CASSLQGGTEAFF | TGTGCCAGTAGTTTACAGGGGGGCACTGAAGCTTTCTTT
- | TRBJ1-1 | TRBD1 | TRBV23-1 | CASSHSWDRGNTEAFF | TGCGCCAGCAGTCACTCCTGGGACAGGGGGAACACTGAAGCTTTCTTT
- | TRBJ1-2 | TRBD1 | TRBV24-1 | CATSDQRTGYDGYTF | TGTGCCACCAGTGACCAACGGACAGGGTACGATGGCTACACCTTC
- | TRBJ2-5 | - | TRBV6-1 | CASRPPSVLAQYF | TGTGCCAGCAGGCCCCCTTCGGTCCTGGCCCAGTACTTC
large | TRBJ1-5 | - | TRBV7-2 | CASSLGGGNQPQHF | TGTGCCAGCAGCCTGGGAGGGGGCAATCAGCCCCAGCATTTT
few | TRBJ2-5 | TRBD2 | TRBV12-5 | CASGDGLAGGPFQETQYF | TGTGCTAGTGGTGACGGACTAGCGGGAGGCCCCTTTCAAGAGACCCAGTACTTC
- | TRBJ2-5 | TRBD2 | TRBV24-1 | CATQGDSGSLETQYF | TGTGCCACCCAAGGGGATAGCGGGAGTTTGGAGACCCAGTACTTC